The rows below give T cell receptor beta chains drawn from one sample of a study of CD8 T cells in Susac syndrome. TCRdb processed the immunoSEQ multiplex PCR reads anew with MiXCR; each CDR3 protein has one entry. The data hold 160,000 or so distinct CDR3 sequences, with 85% to 95% observed a single time. Sequenced: CD8+ T cells from PBMCs. The receptor set was obtained from a human donor with multiple sclerosis. Each CDR3 is given with its conserved first and last residue. D genes are given only for firm matches. The size field is filled for only some rows; it gives once, few, many or a size class.

size: .; V: TRBV29-1; J: TRBJ2-2; D: TRBD2; DNA: TGCAGCGTTGAAGACAAACTCAGCGGGAAAATGAACACCGGGGAGCTGTTTTTT; CDR3: CSVEDKLSGKMNTGELFF
size: .; V: TRBV27; J: TRBJ2-1; D: TRBD2; DNA: TGTGCCAGCAGTTTGACTAGCGGTTACAATGAGCAGTTCTTC; CDR3: CASSLTSGYNEQFF
size: .; V: TRBV7-8; J: TRBJ2-7; D: TRBD1; DNA: TGTGCCAGCAGCCTTATCCGGGACAGGGGAGGCGAGCAGTACTTC; CDR3: CASSLIRDRGGEQYF
size: .; V: TRBV5-6; J: TRBJ2-7; D: .; DNA: TGTGCCAGCAGCTTGGCTGAGTACGAGCAGTACTTC; CDR3: CASSLAEYEQYF
size: .; V: TRBV13; J: TRBJ2-7; D: TRBD1; DNA: TGTGCCAGCAGCCCGACCGACAGGGCCTCCTACGAGCAGTACTTC; CDR3: CASSPTDRASYEQYF
size: .; V: TRBV20-1; J: TRBJ1-2; D: .; DNA: TGCAGTGCTAGAGATGATGGGGTGAACTATGGCTACACCTTC; CDR3: CSARDDGVNYGYTF
size: .; V: TRBV5-6; J: TRBJ1-4; D: .; DNA: TGTGCCAGCAGCTTGGCTTCGGGTTATAATGAAAAACTGTTTTTT; CDR3: CASSLASGYNEKLFF
size: once; V: TRBV28; J: TRBJ1-1; D: .; DNA: TGTGCCAGCAGTTACCTGGGACAGAACACTGAAGCTTTCTTT; CDR3: CASSYLGQNTEAFF
size: .; V: TRBV29-1; J: TRBJ2-7; D: .; DNA: TGCAGCGTTGTGGACAGAAGTACCTACGAGCAGTACTTC; CDR3: CSVVDRSTYEQYF
size: .; V: TRBV20-1; J: TRBJ2-7; D: .; DNA: TGCAGTGCTAGAGATCTGGCGGAAGACTCCTACGAGCAGTACTTC; CDR3: CSARDLAEDSYEQYF
size: .; V: TRBV7-9; J: TRBJ2-7; D: .; DNA: TGTGCCAGCAGCTACGCCTGGTACAGGCCCTACGAGCAGTACTTC; CDR3: CASSYAWYRPYEQYF
size: .; V: TRBV7-6; J: TRBJ2-6; D: TRBD1; DNA: TGTGCCAGCAGCCGACAGGGTTCTGGGGCCAACGTCCTGACTTTC; CDR3: CASSRQGSGANVLTF
size: .; V: TRBV28; J: TRBJ2-5; D: TRBD1; DNA: TGTGCCAGCAGTTCGGGACAGCCCCAAGAGACCCAGTACTTC; CDR3: CASSSGQPQETQYF
size: .; V: TRBV27; J: TRBJ2-1; D: .; DNA: TGTGCCAGCAATGGGGCGGTAGGGCATTACAATGAGCAGTTCTTC; CDR3: CASNGAVGHYNEQFF
size: once; V: TRBV30; J: TRBJ2-1; D: .; DNA: TGTGCCTGGAGTGTCGGTTCCTACAATGAGCAGTTCTTC; CDR3: CAWSVGSYNEQFF
size: .; V: TRBV13; J: TRBJ2-3; D: .; DNA: TGTGCCAGCATGGAGGGGGGTTCGAGCACAGATACGCAGTATTTT; CDR3: CASMEGGSSTDTQYF
size: few; V: TRBV20-1; J: TRBJ1-1; D: .; DNA: TGCAGTGCTAGAGAGTCCAGATACACTGAAGCTTTCTTT; CDR3: CSARESRYTEAFF
size: .; V: TRBV7-9; J: TRBJ2-1; D: TRBD1; DNA: TGTGCCAGCAGCTCAACGGACAGGGTTCGCCCCCAAGACTACAATGAGCAGTTCTTC; CDR3: CASSSTDRVRPQDYNEQFF
size: once; V: TRBV28; J: TRBJ2-5; D: TRBD2; DNA: TGTGCCAGCAGTTTATCGGCGGGAGTCGGGGAGACCCAGTACTTC; CDR3: CASSLSAGVGETQYF
size: once; V: TRBV3-1; J: TRBJ2-7; D: TRBD1; DNA: TGTGCCAGCAGCCAAGGGACAGGGTCGGTGTACGAGCAGTACTTC; CDR3: CASSQGTGSVYEQYF
size: .; V: TRBV20-1; J: TRBJ2-7; D: TRBD1; DNA: TGCAGTGCTATACTAGGACAGGCTTTGAGCGAGCAGTACTTC; CDR3: CSAILGQALSEQYF
size: .; V: TRBV9; J: TRBJ2-3; D: .; DNA: TGTGCCAGCAGCGCATTCCTCTCAGATACGCAGTATTTT; CDR3: CASSAFLSDTQYF
size: .; V: TRBV20-1; J: TRBJ2-7; D: .; DNA: TGCAGTGCTTACCAGGGGAGCTCCTACGAGCAGTACTTC; CDR3: CSAYQGSSYEQYF
size: .; V: TRBV2; J: TRBJ2-1; D: TRBD1; DNA: TGTGCCAGCAGGGACCCCGGACAGGGAAACTACAATGAGCAGTTCTTC; CDR3: CASRDPGQGNYNEQFF
size: .; V: TRBV29-1; J: TRBJ1-2; D: TRBD1; DNA: TGCAGCGTTCCGACAGGGGATAGGGATGGCTACACCTTC; CDR3: CSVPTGDRDGYTF
size: .; V: TRBV20-1; J: TRBJ2-3; D: .; DNA: TGCAGTGCTAGAGCTAGCAGGGGTAGCACAGATACGCAGTATTTT; CDR3: CSARASRGSTDTQYF
size: .; V: TRBV13; J: TRBJ2-1; D: .; DNA: TGTGCCAGCAGCTTGCGGGTAGATGAGCAGTTCTTC; CDR3: CASSLRVDEQFF
size: .; V: TRBV25-1; J: TRBJ1-1; D: .; DNA: TGTGCCAGCAGTGCGGGACAGAACACTGAAGCTTTCTTT; CDR3: CASSAGQNTEAFF
size: .; V: TRBV6-5; J: TRBJ1-1; D: TRBD1; DNA: TGTGCCAGCAGAAGCAGGGGGGAGACGGACACTGAAGCTTTCTTT; CDR3: CASRSRGETDTEAFF
size: .; V: TRBV3-1; J: TRBJ2-3; D: .; DNA: TGTGCCAGCAGCCAAATTCAACACTTAGCGGCAGGGGATACGCAGTATTTT; CDR3: CASSQIQHLAAGDTQYF
size: .; V: TRBV9; J: TRBJ2-1; D: .; DNA: TGTGCCAGCAGCGTCTTGCTAGCAGATGAGCAGTTCTTC; CDR3: CASSVLLADEQFF
size: .; V: TRBV2; J: TRBJ2-7; D: .; DNA: TGTGCCAGCACCCCCTCCCCGGCAGGTACCTACGAGCAGTACTTC; CDR3: CASTPSPAGTYEQYF
size: .; V: TRBV27; J: TRBJ1-2; D: .; DNA: TGTGCCAGCAGTAAAATAGGCTATGGCTACACCTTC; CDR3: CASSKIGYGYTF
size: few; V: TRBV13; J: TRBJ2-7; D: TRBD1; DNA: TGTGCCAGCAGCTCTCCGGGACAGGAGTACGAGCAGTACTTC; CDR3: CASSSPGQEYEQYF
size: .; V: TRBV20-1; J: TRBJ1-2; D: .; DNA: TGCAGTGCTAGAGATCCCCTCTATGGCTACACCTTC; CDR3: CSARDPLYGYTF
size: once; V: TRBV2; J: TRBJ2-2; D: .; DNA: TGTGCCAGCACGGGACACTCAAAAAACACCGGGGAGCTGTTTTTT; CDR3: CASTGHSKNTGELFF
size: .; V: TRBV27; J: TRBJ2-7; D: .; DNA: TGTGCCAGCAGTTTATCGGGGTCCCCTCGCGAGCAGTACTTC; CDR3: CASSLSGSPREQYF
size: .; V: TRBV28; J: TRBJ2-7; D: .; DNA: TGTGCCAGCAGTTTAATTTTCCGGGACCAATCCTACGAGCAGTACTTC; CDR3: CASSLIFRDQSYEQYF
size: .; V: TRBV12-3/TRBV12-4; J: TRBJ2-4; D: TRBD2; DNA: TGTGCCAGCAGTTTTGGCGGGGGGGACATTCAGTACTTC; CDR3: CASSFGGGDIQYF
size: .; V: TRBV20-1; J: TRBJ2-7; D: TRBD1; DNA: TGCAGTGCTAGGGGCCGGACAGGGTCCTACGAGCAGTACTTC; CDR3: CSARGRTGSYEQYF
size: .; V: TRBV12-3/TRBV12-4; J: TRBJ2-7; D: TRBD2; DNA: TGTGCCAGCAGTTTCTGGGCGGGAGGGTCCTACGAGCAGTACTTC; CDR3: CASSFWAGGSYEQYF
size: .; V: TRBV14; J: TRBJ2-1; D: .; DNA: TGTGCCAGCAGCGAACGTCTCCGACTCTACAATGAGCAGTTCTTC; CDR3: CASSERLRLYNEQFF
size: .; V: TRBV5-1; J: TRBJ1-1; D: TRBD1; DNA: TGCGCCAGCGGTTACAGGGGAAACACTGAAGCTTTCTTT; CDR3: CASGYRGNTEAFF
size: .; V: TRBV27; J: TRBJ1-5; D: .; DNA: TGTGCCAGCAGTTTAAGAGGGCCCTCGGCCCAGCATTTT; CDR3: CASSLRGPSAQHF
size: .; V: TRBV3-1; J: TRBJ1-6; D: .; DNA: TGTGCCAGCAGCCAAGATGGCGCAGGGCTCGGATCACCCCTCCACTTT; CDR3: CASSQDGAGLGSPLHF
size: .; V: TRBV29-1; J: TRBJ1-1; D: .; DNA: TGCAGCGTTGAAGCGACTGTAGACGCTGAAGCTTTCTTT; CDR3: CSVEATVDAEAFF
size: .; V: TRBV5-6; J: TRBJ2-4; D: TRBD1; DNA: TGTGCCAGCACTCGCCGGGACAGAGACGACATTCAGTACTTC; CDR3: CASTRRDRDDIQYF
size: .; V: TRBV2; J: TRBJ2-7; D: .; DNA: TGTGCCAGCAGTGAAGAAGAAGTCACCCACTACGAGCAGTACTTC; CDR3: CASSEEEVTHYEQYF